A selection of T cell receptor beta chains follows, all from one sample in a study of Ad26.COV2.S vaccination and SARS-CoV-2 variants. TCRdb's copy holds only in-frame clones and misses some; the assay was immunoSEQ multiplex PCR. This table has hundreds of thousands of clones, about 89% appearing once. The source was peripheral blood, collected in a trial of Ad26.COV2.S vaccine versus placebo. Receptors were obtained from a person aged 18-60 years who received the Ad26.COV2.S COVID-19 vaccine or a placebo. The CDR3 runs from the conserved cysteine through the conserved F or W. The order of the fields is CDR3 DNA, CDR3 protein, V gene, D gene, clone size, J gene. D genes are given only for firm matches. A row's size may be missing; if present it is once, few, many or a size class.

cdr3_nt: TGTGCCAGCAGCCAGGTACTAGCGTGGGAGCAGTACTTC
cdr3_aa: CASSQVLAWEQYF
v_call: TRBV3-1/TRBV3-2
d_call: TRBD2
clone_size: once
j_call: TRBJ2-7

cdr3_nt: TGTGCCAGCAGTCAGATCAAGGGAGGAAACACCATATATTTT
cdr3_aa: CASSQIKGGNTIYF
v_call: TRBV28
d_call: NA
clone_size: NA
j_call: TRBJ1-3

cdr3_nt: TGTGCCTCGGGATCGACTGGCTCCTACAATGAGCAGTTCTTC
cdr3_aa: CASGSTGSYNEQFF
v_call: TRBV30
d_call: NA
clone_size: NA
j_call: TRBJ2-1

cdr3_nt: TGTGCCAGCAGTGCCTTGCAGAAATTCTCTGGAAACACCATATATTTT
cdr3_aa: CASSALQKFSGNTIYF
v_call: TRBV6-4
d_call: NA
clone_size: once
j_call: TRBJ1-3

cdr3_nt: TGTGCCAGCAGCTTAAACAGCATGAACACTGAAGCTTTCTTT
cdr3_aa: CASSLNSMNTEAFF
v_call: TRBV7-9
d_call: NA
clone_size: NA
j_call: TRBJ1-1

cdr3_nt: TGTGCCAGTAGTCCACCGGGACTCCTGAACACTGAAGCTTTCTTT
cdr3_aa: CASSPPGLLNTEAFF
v_call: TRBV19
d_call: NA
clone_size: once
j_call: TRBJ1-1

cdr3_nt: TGTGCCAGCAGTGGGACTTTAGGAGGGTCACCCCTCCACTTT
cdr3_aa: CASSGTLGGSPLHF
v_call: TRBV2
d_call: NA
clone_size: NA
j_call: TRBJ1-6

cdr3_nt: TGTGCCATCAGTGTGCAGGTCGATTATGGCTACACCTTC
cdr3_aa: CAISVQVDYGYTF
v_call: TRBV10-3
d_call: NA
clone_size: few
j_call: TRBJ1-2

cdr3_nt: TGTGCCAGCAGTTACTCGAGCGGGGGGAGCTCCTACGAGCAGTACTTC
cdr3_aa: CASSYSSGGSSYEQYF
v_call: TRBV6-5
d_call: TRBD2
clone_size: NA
j_call: TRBJ2-7

cdr3_nt: TGTGCCAGGACTAGCACAGATACGCAGTATTTT
cdr3_aa: CARTSTDTQYF
v_call: TRBV2
d_call: NA
clone_size: NA
j_call: TRBJ2-3

cdr3_nt: TGTGCCAGCAGTATCCTCCAGGGCTACAATGAGCAGTTCTTC
cdr3_aa: CASSILQGYNEQFF
v_call: TRBV27
d_call: NA
clone_size: NA
j_call: TRBJ2-1

cdr3_nt: TGTGCCAGCAGTTACCACACGACTGGGGCCAACGTCCTGACTTTC
cdr3_aa: CASSYHTTGANVLTF
v_call: TRBV6-2/TRBV6-3
d_call: NA
clone_size: NA
j_call: TRBJ2-6

cdr3_nt: TGTGCCAGCAGTACTCAAAGGTTTGGCAATGAGCAGTTCTTC
cdr3_aa: CASSTQRFGNEQFF
v_call: TRBV6-2/TRBV6-3
d_call: NA
clone_size: NA
j_call: TRBJ2-1

cdr3_nt: TGTGCCATCAAGGGACTAGCGGGAGTGCTTGACGGTGGCGATGAGCAGTTCTTC
cdr3_aa: CAIKGLAGVLDGGDEQFF
v_call: TRBV10-3
d_call: TRBD2
clone_size: NA
j_call: TRBJ2-1

cdr3_nt: TGTGCCAGCAGCCATCACTACGAGCAGTACTTC
cdr3_aa: CASSHHYEQYF
v_call: TRBV7-9
d_call: NA
clone_size: NA
j_call: TRBJ2-7

cdr3_nt: TGCAGCGTTTTTGGCTGGCAACGCCTAACTGATGGCTACACCTTC
cdr3_aa: CSVFGWQRLTDGYTF
v_call: TRBV29-1
d_call: NA
clone_size: once
j_call: TRBJ1-2

cdr3_nt: TGTGCCTGGAGTAGAGGGGGCGGTCAGCCCCAGCATTTT
cdr3_aa: CAWSRGGGQPQHF
v_call: TRBV30
d_call: TRBD1
clone_size: NA
j_call: TRBJ1-5

cdr3_nt: TGTGCCAGCAGTTTATTCGCAGACTATGGCTACACCTTC
cdr3_aa: CASSLFADYGYTF
v_call: TRBV12-3/TRBV12-4
d_call: NA
clone_size: NA
j_call: TRBJ1-2

cdr3_nt: TGTGCCACCCATCCTTCCGGGGCCCAAGAAGCTTTCTTT
cdr3_aa: CATHPSGAQEAFF
v_call: TRBV6-6
d_call: NA
clone_size: NA
j_call: TRBJ1-1

cdr3_nt: TGTGCCAGCAGCCCTGGACAGAGATATGGCTACACCTTC
cdr3_aa: CASSPGQRYGYTF
v_call: TRBV7-9
d_call: NA
clone_size: NA
j_call: TRBJ1-2

cdr3_nt: TGTGCCAGCGGCGGGACGCAGTCGAGCTCCTACAATGAGCAGTTCTTC
cdr3_aa: CASGGTQSSSYNEQFF
v_call: TRBV7-9
d_call: NA
clone_size: NA
j_call: TRBJ2-1

cdr3_nt: TGTGCCAGCAGTTTAATTAGCGGGAGGAGGAGTGAGCAGTTCTTC
cdr3_aa: CASSLISGRRSEQFF
v_call: TRBV27
d_call: TRBD2
clone_size: NA
j_call: TRBJ2-1

cdr3_nt: TGCAGCGGTCAGACAGGGGATTACACTGAAGCTTTCTTT
cdr3_aa: CSGQTGDYTEAFF
v_call: TRBV29-1
d_call: TRBD1
clone_size: NA
j_call: TRBJ1-1

cdr3_nt: TGTGCCTGGACTCGCGGTGGGGGCGCTGAAGCTTTCTTT
cdr3_aa: CAWTRGGGAEAFF
v_call: TRBV30
d_call: NA
clone_size: NA
j_call: TRBJ1-1

cdr3_nt: TGTGCCAGCAGCAGGACTCCCGGGAATGAGCAGTTCTTC
cdr3_aa: CASSRTPGNEQFF
v_call: TRBV6-4
d_call: NA
clone_size: NA
j_call: TRBJ2-1

cdr3_nt: TGTGCCAGCAGCCAAGACCCCCCCCAATGGGCGGGGGGCACAGATACGCAGTATTTT
cdr3_aa: CASSQDPPQWAGGTDTQYF
v_call: TRBV4-2
d_call: TRBD2
clone_size: NA
j_call: TRBJ2-3

cdr3_nt: TGCGCCAGCAGCCAAGAATGGGGGAGGGCTTTCTTT
cdr3_aa: CASSQEWGRAFF
v_call: TRBV4-1
d_call: NA
clone_size: NA
j_call: TRBJ1-1

cdr3_nt: TGTGCCAGCAGCTTTTCTTTGGCAAACACTGAAGCTTTCTTT
cdr3_aa: CASSFSLANTEAFF
v_call: TRBV5-5
d_call: NA
clone_size: NA
j_call: TRBJ1-1

cdr3_nt: TGTGCCAGCAGGATGGGGGGCACAGATACGCAGTATTTT
cdr3_aa: CASRMGGTDTQYF
v_call: TRBV14
d_call: NA
clone_size: NA
j_call: TRBJ2-3

cdr3_nt: TGTGCCAGCAGCCAAAACAGCCCTAGGTCGCACACCATATATTTT
cdr3_aa: CASSQNSPRSHTIYF
v_call: TRBV4-2
d_call: NA
clone_size: NA
j_call: TRBJ1-3

cdr3_nt: TGTGCCAGCAGCCTTACCTCTGGAAACACCATATATTTT
cdr3_aa: CASSLTSGNTIYF
v_call: TRBV9
d_call: NA
clone_size: NA
j_call: TRBJ1-3

cdr3_nt: TGCGCCAGCAGCCCCGACAGTAGCTATGGCTACACCTTC
cdr3_aa: CASSPDSSYGYTF
v_call: TRBV5-1
d_call: NA
clone_size: NA
j_call: TRBJ1-2

cdr3_nt: TGTGCCAGCAGCACACTAGGAGGAGAGACCCAGTACTTC
cdr3_aa: CASSTLGGETQYF
v_call: TRBV3-1/TRBV3-2
d_call: NA
clone_size: NA
j_call: TRBJ2-5

cdr3_nt: TGCGCCAGCAGCTCTGGGACTAGCGAGATCACAGATACGCAGTATTTT
cdr3_aa: CASSSGTSEITDTQYF
v_call: TRBV5-1
d_call: TRBD2
clone_size: NA
j_call: TRBJ2-3

cdr3_nt: TGTGCCAGCAGTTCGGGACTAGCGGGAGGACCTAGGAAGCAGTACTTC
cdr3_aa: CASSSGLAGGPRKQYF
v_call: TRBV27
d_call: TRBD2
clone_size: NA
j_call: TRBJ2-7

cdr3_nt: TGTGCCAGCAGCGAACCCAAGGAGCGGGAGGGCCGGAATGAGCAGTTCTTC
cdr3_aa: CASSEPKEREGRNEQFF
v_call: TRBV7-8
d_call: TRBD2
clone_size: NA
j_call: TRBJ2-1

cdr3_nt: TGTGCCAGCAGCTTAGGTTCAGGGGGAAACACCATATATTTT
cdr3_aa: CASSLGSGGNTIYF
v_call: TRBV11-2
d_call: NA
clone_size: few
j_call: TRBJ1-3

cdr3_nt: TGTGCCAGTAGTATCTCCGCCGGTTCGGGAGCCTACGAGCAGTACTTC
cdr3_aa: CASSISAGSGAYEQYF
v_call: TRBV19
d_call: NA
clone_size: NA
j_call: TRBJ2-7

cdr3_nt: TGCGCCAGCAGCCAAAAGGGACCAGATACGCAGTATTTT
cdr3_aa: CASSQKGPDTQYF
v_call: TRBV4-3
d_call: NA
clone_size: NA
j_call: TRBJ2-3